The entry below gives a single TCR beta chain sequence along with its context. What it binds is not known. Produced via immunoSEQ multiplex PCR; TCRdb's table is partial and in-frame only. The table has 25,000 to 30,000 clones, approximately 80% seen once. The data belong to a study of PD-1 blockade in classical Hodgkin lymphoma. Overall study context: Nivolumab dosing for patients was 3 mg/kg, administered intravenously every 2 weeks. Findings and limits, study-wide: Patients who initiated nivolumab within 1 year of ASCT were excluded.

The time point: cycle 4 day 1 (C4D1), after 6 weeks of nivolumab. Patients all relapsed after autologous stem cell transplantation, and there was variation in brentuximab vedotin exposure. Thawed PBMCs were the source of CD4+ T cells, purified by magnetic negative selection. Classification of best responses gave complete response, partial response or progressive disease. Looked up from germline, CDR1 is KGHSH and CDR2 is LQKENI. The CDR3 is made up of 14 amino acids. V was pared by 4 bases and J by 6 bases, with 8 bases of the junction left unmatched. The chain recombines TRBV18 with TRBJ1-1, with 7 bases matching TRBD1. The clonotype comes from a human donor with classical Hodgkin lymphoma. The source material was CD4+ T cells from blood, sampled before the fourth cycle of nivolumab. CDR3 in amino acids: CASSHDRARSEAFF. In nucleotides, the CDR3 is TGTGCCAGCTCACATGACAGGGCCCGATCTGAAGCTTTCTTT. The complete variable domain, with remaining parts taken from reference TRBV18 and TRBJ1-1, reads NAGVMQNPRHLVRRRGQEARLRCSPMKGHSHVYWYRQLPEEGLKFMVYLQKENIIDESGMPKERFSAEFPKEGPSILRIQQVVRGDSAAYFCASSHDRARSEAFFGQGTRLTVV.